Listed here is a single TCR beta chain. Its antigen remains unidentified. TCRdb keeps only in-frame clones here, not all; method: immunoSEQ multiplex PCR. The data hold some 15,000 clones, with approximately 93% observed a single time. The data originate from a study of graft-versus-host responses after intestinal transplantation. Findings and limits, study-wide: Where graft-donor T cell macrochimerism was present, patients had high graft-versus-host to host-versus-graft clonal ratios in allografts. GvH clone levels peaked in circulation, and this peak was associated with early post-transplant HvG declines.

This CDR3 spans 16 amino acids. V shed 2 bases and J shed 4 bases, with 18 bases lying between them. Germline V CDR1 and CDR2: SGHRS, YFSETQ. The starting material was PBMCs, obtained about 34 months after intestinal transplantation. The rearrangement uses TRBV5-1 and TRBJ2-5; no firm D call. This sequence was found in a human patient who received an intestinal transplant, so some T cells may come from the graft donor. The CDR3 sequence is CASSLGGPNGGETQYF. CDR3 nucleotides: TGCGCCAGCAGCTTAGGCGGACCAAACGGTGGAGAGACCCAGTACTTC.